A single sample gave rise to the 18 T cell receptor beta chains below, sequenced in a study of blood T cell repertoires in COVID-19. TCRdb's copy holds only in-frame clones and misses some; the assay was immunoSEQ multiplex PCR. The table includes 150,000 to 200,000 clones, about nine tenths detected once. The sample taken for sequencing was PBMCs or T cells enriched from blood (not recorded which). The receptor source for this set is a woman aged 18-35 years who had recovered from COVID-19.

The chain combines TRBV24-1 with TRBJ2-1; maybe TRBD2 (6 bases). The CDR3 has 11 amino acids. Trimming removed 12 bases at V and 7 bases at J, with 12 bases between. The germline CDR1 and CDR2 sequences are KGHDR and SFDVKD. CDR3 protein: CAPWGENEQFF. The DNA of the CDR3 is TGTGCCCCTTGGGGGGAGAATGAGCAGTTCTTC.

The chain employs TRBV27 and TRBJ2-7; 9 bases agree with TRBD2. CDR1 MNHEY and CDR2 SMNVEV come from the germline V gene (reference sequence). The length of the CDR3 is 14 residues. Trimming cost V 9 bases and J 5 bases; bases outside gene matches: 11. The CDR3 nucleotides are TGTGCCAGTGGGCGTCGGCGGGAGGGCCACGAGCAGTACTTC. Translation: CASGRRREGHEQYF.

The chain employs TRBV28 and TRBJ2-1; D perhaps matches TRBD2 (6 bases). Germline-derived CDR1 and CDR2 are MDHEN and SYDVKM. This CDR3 contains 17 residues. Trimming removed 7 bases at V and 0 bases at J, with 19 bases between. The CDR3 DNA sequence: TGTGCCAGCACCCGGGAGTTCGGTCCCAGCTCCTACAATGAGCAGTTCTTC. Translated, it gives CASTREFGPSSYNEQFF.

V gene TRBV27 combines with J gene TRBJ2-7, with D tentatively TRBD2 (6 bases). Germline V gene lookup returns CDR1 MNHEY and CDR2 SMNVEV (reference sequence). There are 14 residues in the CDR3. The V end lost 7 bases, the J end lost 1 base, and 14 bases lay between the germline ends. The chain's CDR3 is CASNSGTESYEQYF. The CDR3 bases are TGTGCCAGCAATTCTGGGACTGAATCCTACGAGCAGTACTTC.

The chain links TRBV5-4 to TRBJ1-2; the D gene is possibly TRBD1 (5 bases). Trimming shortened V by 0 bases and J by 3 bases, and 12 bases separated the two germline ends. The CDR3 extends over 15 amino acids. Germline CDR1 reads SGHNT; CDR2 reads YYREEE (reference sequence). The CDR3 loop is CASSLAGREDYGYTF. For the CDR3, the DNA is TGTGCCAGCAGCTTGGCCGGCAGGGAGGACTATGGCTACACCTTC.

The chain joins TRBV5-1 to TRBJ1-2; the match to TRBD1 covers 9 bases. This CDR3 has 18 residues. The germline V gene encodes CDR1 SGHRS and CDR2 YFSETQ. With V trimmed by 5 bases and J by 1 base, 15 bases remained unmatched. The CDR3 nucleotides are TGCGCCAGCAGATCCACCGGGACAGGGCCCTCATTTAACTATGGCTACACCTTC. Translated: CASRSTGTGPSFNYGYTF.

The gene calls are TRBV30 and TRBJ2-7, with D uncertain. The CDR3 contains 14 residues. V was clipped by 0 bases and J by 3 bases, with 12 bases between them. CDR1 is GTSNPN and CDR2 is SVGIG in the germline V gene (reference sequence). CDR3 amino acids: CAWSVPLAIYEQYF. The CDR3 DNA follows: TGTGCCTGGAGTGTACCATTGGCCATCTACGAGCAGTACTTC.

This clone was detected only once. The gene calls are TRBV7-9 and TRBJ2-1; D perhaps matches TRBD2 (5 bases). The CDR3 is made up of 14 amino acids. V lost 3 bases, J lost 7 bases, and 13 bases lay in between. The germline CDR1 and CDR2 sequences are SEHNR and FQNEAQ (reference sequence). The DNA for the CDR3 is TGTGCCAGCAGCTTTTCAGCGGACGGTAATGAGCAGTTCTTC. This gives the protein CASSFSADGNEQFF. The full variable domain, in which reference TRBV7-9 and TRBJ2-1 provide the parts outside the CDR3, is DTGVSQNPRHKITKRGQNVTFRCDPISEHNRLYWYRQTLGQGPEFLTYFQNEAQLEKSRLLSDRFSAERPKGSFSTLEIQRTEQGDSAMYLCASSFSADGNEQFFGPGTRLTVL.

The chain employs TRBV30 and TRBJ2-7; D may be TRBD1 (5 bases). V was pared by 1 base and J by 3 bases, with 16 bases between. CDR1 GTSNPN and CDR2 SVGIG come from the germline V gene (reference sequence). The CDR3 extends over 15 amino acids. CDR3 nucleotide sequence: TGTGCCTGGAGTGCGGTGGCAGGGCGGCGCTACGAGCAGTACTTC. Translating gives CAWSAVAGRRYEQYF.

This clone was seen only a few times. V usage is TRBV19 and J usage is TRBJ1-6; TRBD1 matches at 9 bases. After removal of 5 bases from V and 11 bases from J, the junction contained 4 bases not matched to a gene. Germline V gene lookup returns CDR1 LNHDA and CDR2 SQIVND (reference sequence). CDR3 length equals 13 residues. The CDR3 sequence: CASSSTGGPPLHF. DNA for the CDR3: TGTGCCAGTAGTTCGACAGGGGGACCACCCCTCCACTTT.

V and J are TRBV5-1 and TRBJ2-1; tentative D call: TRBD2 (6 bases). Per germline, CDR1 SGHRS and CDR2 YFSETQ. CDR3 length: 14 residues. The V end was cut by 3 bases, the J end by 9 bases, with 16 bases between. For the CDR3, the DNA is TGCGCCAGCAGCTCGGACTACAGTGGGAGTGAGCAGTTCTTC. Translated: CASSSDYSGSEQFF.

This chain connects TRBV28 to TRBJ1-6, with D possibly being TRBD1 (6 bases). V was trimmed by 5 bases and J by 6 bases, leaving 17 bases between them. This CDR3 has 16 residues. Germline-derived CDR1 and CDR2 are MDHEN and SYDVKM. The CDR3 coding sequence is TGTGCCAGCAGTCGACGGGGGGGGCTGAGTAATTCACCCCTCCACTTT. As protein: CASSRRGGLSNSPLHF.

The chain has TRBV3-1 (or the pseudogene TRBV3-2) and TRBJ1-2; D is undetermined. The CDR3 covers 14 residues. Germline V gene sequence: CDR1 LGHDT, CDR2 YNNKEL (reference sequence). Trimming took off 1 base at V and 8 bases at J, with 14 bases between the two ends. The CDR3 coding sequence is TGTGCCAGCAGCCAAGTCGAGGGATCGGGCGGCTACACCTTC. As protein: CASSQVEGSGGYTF.

This chain joins TRBV7-2 and TRBJ2-7; a possible D gene is TRBD2 (6 bases). The germline V gene encodes CDR1 SGHTA and CDR2 FQGNSA. Trimming took 3 bases from V and 0 from J, leaving 12 bases between them. CDR3 length: 15 residues. CDR3 protein: CASSFAGTNSYEQYF. DNA of the CDR3: TGTGCCAGCAGCTTTGCGGGGACCAACTCCTACGAGCAGTACTTC.

The J gene is TRBJ1-5, the V gene TRBV19, with a tentative D call TRBD1 (6 bases). Trimming took 4 bases from V and 3 from J, leaving 7 bases between them. CDR3 length: 13 amino acids. Per germline, CDR1 LNHDA and CDR2 SQIVND (reference sequence). The CDR3 here is CASSNRANQPQHF. CDR3 nucleotides: TGTGCCAGTAGTAACAGGGCCAATCAGCCCCAGCATTTT.

The gene calls are TRBV6-5 and TRBJ2-7; tentatively, D is TRBD2 (6 bases). Germline CDR1 and CDR2: MNHEY and SVGAGI. V lost 8 bases and J 3 bases, leaving 17 bases between the germline ends. This CDR3 has 14 residues. CDR3: CASQSAGARYEQYF. The CDR3 nucleotides read TGTGCCAGCCAATCAGCGGGCGCACGCTACGAGCAGTACTTC.

V is TRBV21-1 and J is TRBJ2-7; the tabulated D call, TRBD1, remains unverified against the DNA. TRBV21-1 is deemed a pseudogene. The CDR3 length is 16 residues. The CDR3 coding sequence is TGTGCCAGCAGCAAAGACGGCCGGACAGGGATGTACGAGCAGTACTTC. As protein: CASSKDGRTGMYEQYF.

The chain carries TRBV28 and TRBJ2-3, with 8 bases identical to TRBD1. Germline CDR1 MDHEN, CDR2 SYDVKM. CDR3 size: 22 residues. Unmatched junction bases numbered 28, after V lost 8 bases and J lost 0 bases. The DNA of the CDR3 is TGTGCCAGCGAGAGGACAGGGTTGAGTCGTGGAGTGAGGGCGATTAGCACAGATACGCAGTATTTT. Its translation: CASERTGLSRGVRAISTDTQYF.